Presented here are 5 T cell receptor beta chains from one specimen sequenced in a study of blood T cell repertoires in COVID-19. Repertoires were generated with immunoSEQ multiplex PCR, while TCRdb's copy carries only in-frame clones and drops some. The sample consists of some 490,000 clones, 70% to 90% of them appearing once. What was sequenced was peripheral blood. The receptors derive from a human donor in a cohort sampled during active COVID-19.

The chain combines TRBV6-1 with TRBJ1-2, with no clear D. Germline V gene lookup returns CDR1 MNHNS and CDR2 SASEGT. The CDR3 consists of 12 residues. V was shortened by 2 bases and J by 8 bases, with 9 bases between the two germline ends. CDR3 nucleotide sequence: TGTGCCAGCAGTGAAACCCCCGGGGGCTACACCTTC. This gives the protein CASSETPGGYTF.

V is TRBV6-5 and J is TRBJ2-7, with D possibly being TRBD1 (6 bases). In germline, CDR1 is MNHEY, CDR2 SVGAGI. The CDR3 extends over 12 amino acids. V lost 10 bases and J lost 2, with 12 bases in between. DNA of the CDR3: TGTGCCACCGCAGGGGATGCCTACGAGCAGTACTTC. Protein product: CATAGDAYEQYF.

Regarding this clone: The sample contains more than one DNA sequence encoding this CDR3. This chain connects TRBV5-1 to TRBJ2-1, with 8 bases matching TRBD2. Germline CDR1 reads SGHRS; CDR2 reads YFSETQ. CDR3 length: 15 amino acids. V lost 2 bases and J lost 6; bases outside the gene matches: 7. CDR3 residues: CASSLVTSGGNEQFF. The CDR3 DNA is TGCGCCAGCAGCTTAGTTACTAGCGGAGGCAATGAGCAGTTCTTC.

The CDR3 bases are TGTGCCAGCAGCTTAGATCGGGATACGCAGTATTTT. It translates to CASSLDRDTQYF. The V and J genes are TRBV7-9 and TRBJ2-3; no definite D call. The V gene's germline CDR1 is SEHNR and CDR2 FQNEAQ (reference sequence). This CDR3 is 12 amino acids long. Trimming took off 1 base at V and 6 bases at J, with 5 bases between the two ends. The full variable domain, completed using reference TRBV7-9 and TRBJ2-3, is DTGVSQNPRHKITKRGQNVTFRCDPISEHNRLYWYRQTLGQGPEFLTYFQNEAQLEKSRLLSDRFSAERPKGSFSTLEIQRTEQGDSAMYLCASSLDRDTQYFGPGTRLTVL.

The chain couples TRBV30 to TRBJ2-1; the match to TRBD2 covers 7 bases. The CDR3 is made up of 16 amino acids. Germline CDR1 reads GTSNPN; CDR2 reads SVGIG (reference sequence). The junction had 12 bases not matched to a gene; V was cut back by 1 base and J by 6 bases. CDR3 in amino acids: CAWSGRRTSQGNEQFF. CDR3 sequence (DNA): TGTGCCTGGAGTGGAAGGAGGACTAGTCAAGGCAATGAGCAGTTCTTC.